What follows are 10 T cell receptor beta chains derived from one specimen sequenced in a study of T cells in localized non-small cell lung cancer. The protocol was immunoSEQ multiplex PCR, while the TCRdb copy is restricted to in-frame clones and leaves out a portion. In the table there are nearly 25,000 clones, roughly nine tenths of which are singletons. This specimen was peripheral blood, taken before any cancer treatment. These receptors all come from a man aged 35 to 69 with stage III squamous cell lung carcinoma.

This clone showed up just once. The chain uses TRBV11-2 and TRBJ2-4; 8 positions agree with TRBD1. Germline V gene lookup returns CDR1 SGHAT and CDR2 FQNNGV. J lost 4 bases, V lost 4 bases, and 3 bases had no gene match. The CDR3 sequence is 14 residues long. The DNA for the CDR3 is TGTGCCAGCAGCTCGCGGACAGGGAAAAACATTCAGTACTTC. It encodes CASSSRTGKNIQYF. The whole variable domain, remainder taken from reference TRBV11-2 and TRBJ2-4, is EAGVAQSPRYKIIEKRQSVAFWCNPISGHATLYWYQQILGQGPKLLIQFQNNGVVDDSQLPKDRFSAERLKGVDSTLKIQPAKLEDSAVYLCASSSRTGKNIQYFGAGTRLSVL.

The V gene is TRBV4-3, the J gene TRBJ2-7, with D possibly being TRBD1 (5 bases). Trimming shortened V by 0 bases and J by 2 bases, and 11 bases separated the two germline ends. The CDR3 length is 15 residues. Per the germline V gene, CDR1 is LGHNA and CDR2 is YSLEER. CDR3 sequence (DNA): TGCGCCAGCAGCCAAGATACTGGGGCACCCTACGAGCAGTACTTC. Its protein product is CASSQDTGAPYEQYF.

The CDR3 DNA reads as TGTGCCACCAGCAGAGTAAAGGGCGCCGTCGAGCAGTACTTC. Its protein is CATSRVKGAVEQYF. The chain joins TRBV15 to TRBJ2-7; D not resolved. CDR1 LNHNV and CDR2 YYDKDF come from the germline V gene (reference sequence). The V and J ends lost 1 base and 6 bases respectively, with 13 bases between them. This CDR3 comprises 14 residues.

The V call is TRBV5-1, the J call TRBJ2-4; maybe TRBD2 (5 bases). Trimming stripped 5 bases from V and 7 bases from J, with 10 bases between. Per germline, CDR1 SGHRS and CDR2 YFSETQ. CDR3 length equals 12 residues. Written as DNA, the CDR3 is TGCGCCAGCAGAAGCGGTCTTAACATTCAGTACTTC. Its protein is CASRSGLNIQYF.

V gene TRBV7-9 combines with J gene TRBJ2-1; TRBD2 agrees at 14 bases. V shed 5 bases and J 9 bases; nucleotides not matched to a gene: 9. The CDR3 loop spans 16 amino acids. Germline values: CDR1 SEHNR, CDR2 FQNEAQ (reference sequence). CDR3 coding DNA: TGTGCCAGCAGCCCCCCGGGACTAGCGGGAGTGGTTGAGCAGTTCTTC. Amino acid sequence: CASSPPGLAGVVEQFF.

This clone was picked up one time. The V gene is TRBV5-1, the J gene TRBJ2-2; D gene ambiguous. With 1 base removed from V and 0 bases from J, the gap between germline ends came to 7 bases. Germline V lookup: CDR1 SGHRS, CDR2 YFSETQ. This CDR3 comprises 15 residues. CDR3 amino acids: CASSLWGSNTGELFF. The CDR3 DNA reads TGCGCCAGCAGCTTGTGGGGTTCGAACACCGGGGAGCTGTTTTTT.

The chain couples TRBV5-6 to TRBJ1-1, with D perhaps TRBD1 (6 bases). The CDR3 runs 13 residues. CDR1 SGHDT and CDR2 YYEEEE come from the germline V gene. Trimming shortened V by 3 bases and J by 5 bases, and 11 bases separated the two germline ends. CDR3 sequence: CASSYPRGTEAFF. The CDR3 bases are TGTGCCAGCAGCTACCCCAGGGGTACTGAAGCTTTCTTT.

V gene TRBV27 combines with J gene TRBJ2-1; 14 bases match TRBD2. The CDR3 runs 17 residues. CDR1 and CDR2 from the germline V gene are MNHEY and SMNVEV (reference sequence). J gave up 3 bases and V 6 bases, and 7 bases lay outside the gene matches. The CDR3: CASRGLAGEGFYNEQFF. CDR3 coding DNA: TGTGCCAGCAGGGGACTAGCGGGAGAGGGATTCTACAATGAGCAGTTCTTC.

The rearrangement links TRBV19 to TRBJ1-2, with D unresolved. Germline V CDR1 and CDR2: LNHDA, SQIVND (reference sequence). The CDR3 has 16 amino acids. V lost 2 bases to trimming and J lost 6 bases, with 19 bases between them. CDR3 amino acids: CASSIIRPRERDGYTF. Here the CDR3 DNA reads TGTGCCAGTAGTATAATTCGGCCCCGGGAGAGAGATGGCTACACCTTC.

The chain couples TRBV5-8 to TRBJ2-7; 7 nucleotides line up with TRBD1. This CDR3 contains 14 residues. The V segment lost 4 bases and the J segment 2 bases; nucleotides outside the gene matches: 6. The germline V gene encodes CDR1 SGHTS and CDR2 YDEGEE. The CDR3 is CASSPETGTYEQYF. The CDR3 nucleotides read TGTGCCAGCAGCCCAGAGACAGGGACCTACGAGCAGTACTTC. The complete variable domain, with remaining parts taken from reference TRBV5-8 and TRBJ2-7, reads EAGVTQSPTHLIKTRGQQATLRCSPISGHTSVYWYQQALGLGLQFLLWYDEGEERNRGNFPPRFSGRQFPNYSSELNVNALELEDSALYLCASSPETGTYEQYFGPGTRLTVT.